This TCR beta chain was identified in a study of blood T cell repertoires in COVID-19 (dated by TCRdb to about 2020). With regard to the full study: Samples from collaborators originated in the United States, Italy and Spain and spanned both the acute and convalescent phases of COVID-19. Samples were obtained from the ongoing ImmuneRACE study (first 160 participants) and from over a thousand subjects provided by 6 global collaborators. The repertoires were made available in a free public database intended to serve as a resource for research on the immune response to SARS-CoV-2. The sample metadata nearly always contained a de-identified subject ID, COVID-19 status, age in years and sex. Deeply sampled blood TCRbeta repertoires from subjects exposed to, actively infected with, or recovered from COVID-19 were included in the dataset. Where available, HLA class I and class II types were taken from metadata supplied by the sample provider and were not determined by assay-based typing. The prospective study material was composed of cDNA or gDNA derived from T cells, B-cell-depleted T cells, or PBMCs. Summary of the overall study and its limitations: Clinical and demographic metadata were provided uncurated, with the amount varying by source and participant.

Whole blood was collected in K2EDTA tubes by collaborating institutions according to the institutions' own protocols. For TCRbeta analysis, collaborator samples were shipped as frozen whole blood, as isolated PBMCs, or as DNA extracted from either sample type. Note on this clone: What antigen it recognizes has not been identified. Base qualities are not provided; no much larger clone lies one nucleotide away.

Sequences SEHNR (CDR1) and FQNEAQ (CDR2) are obtained from the germline V gene (reference sequence). The CDR3 covers 13 residues, taking in both the cysteine and the phenylalanine. Solely the CDR3 DNA is kept, with 39 bases framed from the first base. V and J lose 11 bases and 4 bases, and a span of 17 bases separates them. The immunoSEQ Assay, a bias-controlled multiplex PCR, was used to amplify TCRbeta CDR3 regions from genomic DNA. In the paper's pipeline: Nucleated cell counts per sample were estimated from amplification of reference gene primers within the assay. To quantify the absolute abundance of each unique TCRbeta CDR3 rearrangement, sequence reads were collapsed and filtered. For each sample, productive Simpson clonality was calculated as the square root of Simpson's diversity index across productive rearrangements. TCRdb obtained this table from immuneACCESS and retained in-frame rearrangements with V and J assigned. These tables miss some clones; where compared with another copy, unresolved V genes account for less than half of the shortfall, and the remainder is unexplained. For V, J and clone size, that table is used; D and trimming come from the DNA. Present in this sample are around 140,000 clones, around nine tenths of which were seen just once. More than 2% of the sample is in the top ten clones.

The clonotype originates from a man between 65 and 80 years old with active COVID-19. Here the chain combines TRBV7-9 and TRBJ2-5, with a tentative D gene TRBD2 over 7 matching bases. Sequencing was carried out using peripheral blood. The CDR3 loop reads CAQGGGPGETQYF. The DNA reads TGTGCCCAAGGGGGAGGGCCAGGAGAGACCCAGTACTTC. The full variable domain, with segments outside the CDR3 supplied by the reference TRBV7-9 and TRBJ2-5 proteins, appears as DTGVSQNPRHKITKRGQNVTFRCDPISEHNRLYWYRQTLGQGPEFLTYFQNEAQLEKSRLLSDRFSAERPKGSFSTLEIQRTEQGDSAMYLCAQGGGPGETQYFGPGTRLLVL.